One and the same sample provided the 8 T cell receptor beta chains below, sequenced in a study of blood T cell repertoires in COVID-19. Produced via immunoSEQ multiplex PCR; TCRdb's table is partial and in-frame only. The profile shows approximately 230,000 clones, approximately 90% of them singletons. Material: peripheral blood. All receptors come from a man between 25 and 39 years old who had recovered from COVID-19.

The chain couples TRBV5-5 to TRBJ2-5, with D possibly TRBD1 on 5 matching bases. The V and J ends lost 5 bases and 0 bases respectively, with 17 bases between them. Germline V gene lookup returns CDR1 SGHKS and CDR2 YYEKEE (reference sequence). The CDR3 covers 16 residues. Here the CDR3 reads CASRQSRGPYQETQYF. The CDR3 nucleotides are TGTGCCAGCAGGCAATCAAGGGGCCCGTACCAAGAGACCCAGTACTTC.

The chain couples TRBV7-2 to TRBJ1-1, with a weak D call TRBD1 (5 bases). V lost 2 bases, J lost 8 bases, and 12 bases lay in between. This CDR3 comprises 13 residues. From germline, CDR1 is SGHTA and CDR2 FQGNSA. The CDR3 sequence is CASSLLGEAEAFF. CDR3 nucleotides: TGTGCCAGCAGCTTATTAGGGGAGGCCGAAGCTTTCTTT.

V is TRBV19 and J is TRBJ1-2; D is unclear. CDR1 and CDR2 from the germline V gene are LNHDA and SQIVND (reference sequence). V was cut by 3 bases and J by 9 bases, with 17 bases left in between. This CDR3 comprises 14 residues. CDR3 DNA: TGTGCCAGTAGTATGGCGAGATTTCGGGATAGCTACACCTTC. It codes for CASSMARFRDSYTF.

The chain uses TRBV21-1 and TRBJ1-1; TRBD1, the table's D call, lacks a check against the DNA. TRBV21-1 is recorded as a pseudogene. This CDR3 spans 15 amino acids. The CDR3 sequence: CASSIRRQGRTEAFF. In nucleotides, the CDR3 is TGTGCCAGCAGCATACGGAGACAGGGGAGGACTGAAGCTTTCTTT.

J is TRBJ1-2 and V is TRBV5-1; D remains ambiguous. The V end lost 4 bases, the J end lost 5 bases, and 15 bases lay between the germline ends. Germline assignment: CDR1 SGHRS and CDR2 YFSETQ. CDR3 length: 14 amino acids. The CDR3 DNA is TGCGCCAGCAGCCAATATCGCCCCGGGTATGGCTACACCTTC. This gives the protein CASSQYRPGYGYTF. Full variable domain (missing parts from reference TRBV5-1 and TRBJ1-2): KAGVTQTPRYLIKTRGQQVTLSCSPISGHRSVSWYQQTPGQGLQFLFEYFSETQRNKGNFPGRFSGRQFSNSRSEMNVSTLELGDSALYLCASSQYRPGYGYTFGSGTRLTVV.

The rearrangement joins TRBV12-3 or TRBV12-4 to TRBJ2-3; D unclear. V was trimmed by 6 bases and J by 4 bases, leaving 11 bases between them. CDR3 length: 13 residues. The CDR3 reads CASRFLAADTQYF. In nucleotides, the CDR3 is TGTGCCAGCAGATTCCTCGCGGCAGATACGCAGTATTTT.

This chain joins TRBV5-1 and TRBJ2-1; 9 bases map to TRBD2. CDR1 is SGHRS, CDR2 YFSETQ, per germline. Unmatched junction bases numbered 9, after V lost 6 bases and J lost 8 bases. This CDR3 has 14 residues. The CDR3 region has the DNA TGCGCCAGCAAATTAGCGGGGGCCGGGGATGAGCAGTTCTTC. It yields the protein CASKLAGAGDEQFF.

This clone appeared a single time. CDR3 DNA: TGTGCCAGCAGCCAGGCCGGGACTAGCGGGGCAGTCAATGAGCAGTTCTTC. Its protein product is CASSQAGTSGAVNEQFF. The V and J genes are TRBV4-2 and TRBJ2-1, with 13 bases matching TRBD2. The trim removed 3 bases at V and 6 bases at J, leaving 8 bases unmatched. The CDR3 sequence is 17 residues long. The V gene's germline CDR1 is LGHNA and CDR2 YNFKEQ.